Presented here are 13 T cell receptor beta chains from one specimen sequenced in a study of blood T cell repertoires in COVID-19. Clones were read by immunoSEQ multiplex PCR, and TCRdb kept only the in-frame ones, dropping some. The sample shows around 350,000 clones, approximately 86% of them seen only once. Material: peripheral blood. These receptors came from a human donor in a cohort sampled during active COVID-19.

The chain combines TRBV5-1 with TRBJ2-1; 9 nucleotides align to TRBD2. The CDR3 is 15 amino acids. Per germline, CDR1 SGHRS and CDR2 YFSETQ. J gave up 4 bases and V 4 bases, and 6 bases lay outside the gene matches. This CDR3 is CASSPSGVTYNEQFF. The CDR3 DNA reads TGCGCCAGCAGCCCTAGCGGGGTCACGTACAATGAGCAGTTCTTC.

V is TRBV7-8 and J is TRBJ2-3, with a tentative D call TRBD2 (6 bases). This CDR3 contains 15 residues. From germline, CDR1 is SGHVS and CDR2 FQNEAQ. V dropped 5 bases and J dropped 0 bases, with 12 bases sitting between them. CDR3 nucleotide sequence: TGTGCCAGCAGCGTCTCTGGGACTAGCACAGATACGCAGTATTTT. It codes for CASSVSGTSTDTQYF.

V usage is TRBV2 and J usage is TRBJ1-6; weak D call: TRBD1 (5 bases). The V gene's germline CDR1 is SNHLY and CDR2 FYNNEI. This CDR3 contains 17 residues. The ends were cut back, 6 bases at V and 0 bases at J, with 15 bases in the middle. The CDR3 here is CASSEVGGSSYNSPLHF. The CDR3 region has the DNA TGTGCCAGCAGCGAGGTGGGGGGGAGCTCCTATAATTCACCCCTCCACTTT.

The rearrangement joins TRBV11-2 to TRBJ2-1, with D possibly TRBD2 on 6 matching bases. Trimming removed 2 bases from V and 7 bases from J, with 15 bases in between. The CDR3 consists of 15 residues. Per germline, CDR1 SGHAT and CDR2 FQNNGV. CDR3 sequence reads: CASSLSGGYYNEQFF. CDR3 nucleotide sequence: TGTGCCAGCAGCTTATCCGGGGGATACTATAATGAGCAGTTCTTC.

CDR3 DNA: TGTGCCAGCAGCTTAACCGGGGGAAGCTCCTACAATGAGCAGTTCTTC. This gives the protein CASSLTGGSSYNEQFF. The chain uses TRBV7-3 and TRBJ2-1; a possible D gene is TRBD2 (6 bases). V was shortened by 0 bases and J by 0 bases, with 9 bases between the two germline ends. Looked up from germline, CDR1 is SGHTA and CDR2 is FQGTGA. The CDR3 runs to 16 residues.

This clone was seen a single time. The V call is TRBV21-1, the J call TRBJ1-6; TRBD1 was called by the table and not checked on the DNA. TRBV21-1 is an annotated pseudogene. CDR3 length: 19 residues. CDR3 sequence (DNA): TGTGCCAGCAACCTAAGACAGGGGGAGTTAAGCTCCTATAATTCACCCCTCCACTTT. This codes for CASNLRQGELSSYNSPLHF.

The CDR3 sequence is CASSSPGGGTEAFF. CDR3 sequence (DNA): TGCGCCAGCAGCTCACCAGGGGGCGGAACTGAAGCTTTCTTT. V and J are TRBV5-1 and TRBJ1-1; TRBD1 matches at 8 bases. V was clipped by 3 bases and J by 5 bases; unmatched bases: 6. The CDR3 loop spans 14 amino acids. CDR1 and CDR2 (germline): SGHRS, YFSETQ. The whole variable domain, filled in from reference TRBV5-1 and TRBJ1-1, reads KAGVTQTPRYLIKTRGQQVTLSCSPISGHRSVSWYQQTPGQGLQFLFEYFSETQRNKGNFPGRFSGRQFSNSRSEMNVSTLELGDSALYLCASSSPGGGTEAFFGQGTRLTVV.

This clone was seen once. The chain recombines TRBV11-2 with TRBJ1-5; D is undetermined. Looked up from germline, CDR1 is SGHAT and CDR2 is FQNNGV. Trimming stripped 3 bases from V and 3 bases from J, with 12 bases between. This CDR3 spans 15 amino acids. CDR3 DNA: TGTGCCAGCAGCTTCGATGGCGGTCTCAATCAGCCCCAGCATTTT. The encoded protein is CASSFDGGLNQPQHF.

V and J are TRBV6-5 and TRBJ1-2, with unresolved D. Germline CDR1 MNHEY, CDR2 SVGAGI. The ends were cut back, 6 bases at V and 8 bases at J, with 19 bases in the middle. This CDR3 has 14 amino acids. The CDR3 bases are TGTGCCAGCAGCCTTGAGGGATCCCAGGACGGCTACACCTTC. Encoded protein: CASSLEGSQDGYTF.

The genes are TRBV6-5 and TRBJ1-2; possibly TRBD1 for D (5 bases). Deletions cut 5 bases from V and 5 bases from J, with 12 bases between. This CDR3 comprises 13 residues. Germline CDR1 reads MNHEY; CDR2 reads SVGAGI. The CDR3 nucleotides are TGTGCCAGCAGTCCTCAGGGTCCTTATGGCTACACCTTC. It specifies CASSPQGPYGYTF.

The rearrangement uses TRBV19 and TRBJ2-1, with D possibly matching TRBD2 (6 bases). The V end was cut by 1 base, the J end by 9 bases, with 16 bases between. The germline V gene has CDR1 LNHDA and CDR2 SQIVND (reference sequence). This CDR3 is built from 15 residues. Here the CDR3 DNA reads TGTGCCAGTAGTATAGTAGCAGGAGGGTTGGGTGAGCAGTTCTTC. The encoded protein is CASSIVAGGLGEQFF.

This sequence joins TRBV2 and TRBJ2-7; 8 bases map to TRBD1. The CDR3 loop spans 15 amino acids. V dropped 2 bases and J dropped 4; count of bases not matched to a gene: 7. Per the germline V gene, CDR1 is SNHLY and CDR2 is FYNNEI. CDR3 protein: CASSEMGQELYEQYF. The CDR3 DNA reads TGTGCCAGCAGTGAAATGGGACAGGAGCTATACGAGCAGTACTTC.

The rearrangement joins TRBV7-2 to TRBJ2-3; TRBD1 matches 10 bases. The CDR3 has 15 amino acids. CDR1 SGHTA and CDR2 FQGNSA come from the germline V gene. V gave up 5 bases and J gave up 4 bases; unmatched junction bases: 6. CDR3 residues: CASSPDRGVSDTQYF. CDR3 nucleotide sequence: TGTGCCAGCAGCCCGGACAGGGGGGTTTCAGATACGCAGTATTTT.